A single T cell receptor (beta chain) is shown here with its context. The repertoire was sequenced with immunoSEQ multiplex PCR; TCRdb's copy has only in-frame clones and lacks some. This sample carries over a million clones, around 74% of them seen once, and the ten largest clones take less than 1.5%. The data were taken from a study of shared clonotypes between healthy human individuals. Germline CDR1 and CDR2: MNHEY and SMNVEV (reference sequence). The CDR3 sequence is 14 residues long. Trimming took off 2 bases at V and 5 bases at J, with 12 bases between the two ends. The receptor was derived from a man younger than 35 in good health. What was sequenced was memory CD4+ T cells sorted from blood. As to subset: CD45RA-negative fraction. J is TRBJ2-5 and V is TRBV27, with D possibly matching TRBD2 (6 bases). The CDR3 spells CASSLGGSWETQYF. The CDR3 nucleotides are TGTGCCAGCAGTTTAGGAGGGAGCTGGGAGACCCAGTACTTC.